Listed here is a single TCR beta chain. Time point of the sample: pre-treatment baseline. Blood was drawn before treatment and at week 3 after checkpoint blockade. Losses at the gene ends were 5 bases for V and 2 bases for J; bases not matched to a gene: 6. The CDR3 covers 15 residues. Germline values: CDR1 MNHEY, CDR2 SMNVEV (reference sequence). This entry comes from a study of blood T cell dynamics during melanoma immunotherapy. The overall study: Patients with metastatic melanoma got pembrolizumab or nivolumab-ipilimumab as first-line care.

A fixed DNA input of about 320 ng was used per bulk PBMC sample. Sequencing was performed with immunoSEQ multiplex PCR; in TCRdb, only in-frame clones are kept and a portion is missing. The sample includes approximately 6,100 clones, about 85% of them seen just once. This specimen consisted of blood, obtained from a patient treated with checkpoint blockade. This TCR was recovered from a human donor with melanoma. The V and J genes are TRBV27 and TRBJ1-5; 7 nucleotides line up with TRBD1. CDR3 protein: CASSEQGLGNQPQHF. CDR3 nucleotide sequence: TGTGCCAGCAGTGAACAGGGGTTGGGCAATCAGCCCCAGCATTTT.